A selection of T cell receptor beta chains follows, all from one sample in a study of T cells in Graves' hyperthyroidism and ophthalmopathy. Each CDR3 protein is one row after TCRdb ran MiXCR on the multiplex PCR reads. The sample yields fewer than 900,000 distinct CDR3 sequences, about 17% seen once. The material sequenced was blood. These receptors were taken from a woman between 45 and 60 years old with Graves' hyperthyroidism that later progressed to Graves' ophthalmopathy. The CDR3 runs from the conserved cysteine through the conserved F or W. The size entry is marked missing in some rows and otherwise reads once, few, many or a size class.

clone_size j_call v_call cdr3_aa
. TRBJ2-3 TRBV19 CASEERGVRDTQYF
few TRBJ1-1 TRBV29-1 CSVGPNRWLNTEAFF
. TRBJ2-7 TRBV29-1 CSVAADYEQYF
few TRBJ2-5 TRBV18 CVSSRQETQYF
many TRBJ1-1 TRBV6-2/TRBV6-3 CASSYGGGRNTEAFF
. TRBJ2-3 TRBV6-5 CASSYGAGGPVDTQYF
few TRBJ1-2 TRBV7-9 CASSLNGDYGYTF
few TRBJ2-1 TRBV12-3/TRBV12-4 CASTPGTGGLDEQFF
. TRBJ2-5 TRBV15 CATSRDRWETQYF
few TRBJ1-1 TRBV20-1 CSAKGQGGTEAFF
many TRBJ2-1 TRBV20-1 CSARGQGPRGSYNEQFF
. TRBJ2-2 TRBV19 CASNRQGLNTGELFF
few TRBJ1-1 TRBV7-3 CASSLTGRGGTEAFF
. TRBJ2-1 TRBV4-2 CASSPHSGTSGGPNEQFF
. TRBJ2-1 TRBV20-1 CSARGLAGGYSYNEQFF
many TRBJ1-1 TRBV18 CASSTDPPRNTEAFF
. TRBJ1-2 TRBV19 CASSKTGSRNYGYTF
. TRBJ1-1 TRBV19 CASSPQGAPDTEAFF
many TRBJ1-2 TRBV2 CASGPGGLGYGYTF
few TRBJ2-1 TRBV9 CASSVPGQGPNDEQFF
. TRBJ2-3 TRBV27 CASSLIGEGPIADTQYF
few TRBJ1-2 TRBV5-6 CASSSLGFYGYTF
few TRBJ1-6 TRBV12-3/TRBV12-4 CASSLSSPLHF
few TRBJ1-2 TRBV6-1 CASRDRGPWGYTF
. TRBJ1-1 TRBV6-2/TRBV6-3 CASSTGPTYLNTEAFF
many TRBJ1-5 TRBV2 CASSEGTGDQPQHF
few TRBJ1-2 TRBV15 CATSGRQGEAYGYTF
many TRBJ1-2 TRBV7-9 CASSLPLLRELYGYTF
many TRBJ2-5 TRBV18 CASSPTRQETQYF
. TRBJ1-4 TRBV27 CASSSTGLNEKLFF
many TRBJ2-3 TRBV5-1 CASSLVTGTSGQDTQYF
. TRBJ2-2 TRBV9 CASSVRTGNTGELFF
few TRBJ2-7 TRBV27 CASSLNRDTGDYEQYF
. TRBJ2-7 TRBV6-1 CASTESRRLAGTYEQYF
. TRBJ2-7 TRBV6-9 CASSYYSQVASYEQYF
. TRBJ1-5 TRBV16 CASSQSSNSNQPQHF
few TRBJ1-2 TRBV7-9 CASSYPEHYGYTF
few TRBJ1-6 TRBV3-1 CASSQQNNSPLHF
many TRBJ1-1 TRBV2 CARGGQGGTEAFF
many TRBJ2-3 TRBV7-2 CASSPLGSASTDTQYF
many TRBJ2-7 TRBV5-1 CASSSLGTQGDEQYF
few TRBJ1-4 TRBV7-2 CASSRAGGNEKLFF
many TRBJ1-1 TRBV11-2 CASSFTGGQNTEAFF
many TRBJ2-1 TRBV18 CASSSNRDNEQFF
. TRBJ1-1 TRBV7-8 CASSPRGVGELGTEAFF
many TRBJ1-2 TRBV12-3/TRBV12-4 CASSYSGQGYAYGYTF
many TRBJ2-2 TRBV2 CASSDSRGTGELFF
few TRBJ1-1 TRBV6-1 CASSPNGESEAFF
. TRBJ2-7 TRBV20-1 CSARVGQLYYEQYF
. TRBJ1-2 TRBV7-9 CASTPLSDYGYTF
. TRBJ2-1 TRBV19 CASSSPGQGAREQFF